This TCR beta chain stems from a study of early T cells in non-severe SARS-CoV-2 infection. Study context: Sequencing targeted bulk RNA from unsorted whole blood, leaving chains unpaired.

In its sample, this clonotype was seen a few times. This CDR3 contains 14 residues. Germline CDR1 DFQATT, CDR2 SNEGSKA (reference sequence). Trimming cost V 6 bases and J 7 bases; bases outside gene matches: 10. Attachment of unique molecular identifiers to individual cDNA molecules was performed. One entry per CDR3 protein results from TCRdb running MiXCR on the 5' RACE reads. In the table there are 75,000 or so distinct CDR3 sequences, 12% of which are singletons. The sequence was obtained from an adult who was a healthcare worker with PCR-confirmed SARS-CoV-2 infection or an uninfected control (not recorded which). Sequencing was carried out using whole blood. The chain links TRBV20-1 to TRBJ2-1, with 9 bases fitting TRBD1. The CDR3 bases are TGCAGTGCCTCCGGGACAGGGTCTTGGAATGAGCAGTTCTTC. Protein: CSASGTGSWNEQFF.